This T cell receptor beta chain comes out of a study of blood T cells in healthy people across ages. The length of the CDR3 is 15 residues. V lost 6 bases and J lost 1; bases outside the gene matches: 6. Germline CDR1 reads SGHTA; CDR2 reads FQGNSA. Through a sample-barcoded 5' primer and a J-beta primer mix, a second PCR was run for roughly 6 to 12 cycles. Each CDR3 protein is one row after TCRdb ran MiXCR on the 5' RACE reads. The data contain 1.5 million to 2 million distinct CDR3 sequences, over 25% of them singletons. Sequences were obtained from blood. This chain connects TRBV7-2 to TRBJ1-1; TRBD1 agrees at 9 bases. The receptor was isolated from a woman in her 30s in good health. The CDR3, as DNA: TGTGCCAGCAGGCGGAGGACAGGGGCGAACACTGAAGCTTTCTTT. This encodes CASRRRTGANTEAFF.